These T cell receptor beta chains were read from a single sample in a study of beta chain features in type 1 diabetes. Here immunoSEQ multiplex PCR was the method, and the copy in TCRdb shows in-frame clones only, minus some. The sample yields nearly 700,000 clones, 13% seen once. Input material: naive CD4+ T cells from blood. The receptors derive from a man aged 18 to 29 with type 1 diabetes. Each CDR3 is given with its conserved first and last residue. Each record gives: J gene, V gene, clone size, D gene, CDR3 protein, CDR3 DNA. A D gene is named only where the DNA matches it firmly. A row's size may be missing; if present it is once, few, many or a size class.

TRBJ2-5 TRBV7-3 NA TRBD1 CASSPTGGSKETQYF TGTGCCAGCAGCCCCACAGGGGGATCCAAAGAGACCCAGTACTTC
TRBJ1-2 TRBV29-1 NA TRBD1 CSVLFLRGRRDYGYTF TGCAGCGTTCTATTTCTCAGGGGGCGTAGAGACTATGGCTACACCTTC
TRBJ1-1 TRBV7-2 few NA CASSATANTEAFF TGTGCCAGCAGCGCTACAGCGAACACTGAAGCTTTCTTT
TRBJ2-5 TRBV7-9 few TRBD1 CASSLWTGGETQYF TGTGCCAGCAGCTTATGGACAGGCGGAGAGACCCAGTACTTC
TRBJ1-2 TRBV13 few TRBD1 CASSLYFQGQGDIGNYGYTF TGTGCCAGCAGCTTATACTTCCAGGGACAGGGCGATATAGGGAACTATGGCTACACCTTC
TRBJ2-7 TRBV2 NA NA CASSGTNYEQYF TGTGCCAGCAGTGGGACAAACTACGAGCAGTACTTC
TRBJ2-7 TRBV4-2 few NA CASSRSGPGTDNSYEQYF TGTGCCAGCAGCCGGTCGGGGCCAGGAACGGACAACTCCTACGAGCAGTACTTC
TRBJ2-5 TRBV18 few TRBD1 CASSPLGQQETQYF TGTGCCAGCTCACCACTGGGACAGCAAGAGACCCAGTACTTC
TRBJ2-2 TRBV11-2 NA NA CASSSPKTSSLPGELFF TGTGCCAGCAGCTCCCCTAAGACTAGTAGTCTTCCCGGGGAGCTGTTTTTT
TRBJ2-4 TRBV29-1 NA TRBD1 CSVGEQGNIQYF TGCAGCGTTGGAGAACAGGGGAACATTCAGTACTTC
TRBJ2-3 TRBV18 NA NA CASSPPVRDTQYF TGTGCCAGCTCACCACCGGTGCGGGATACGCAGTATTTT
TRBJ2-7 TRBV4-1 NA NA CASSRDRDGSYEQYF TGCGCCAGCAGCCGAGACCGGGACGGATCCTACGAGCAGTACTTC
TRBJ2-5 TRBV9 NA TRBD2 CASSVGTSGLQETQYF TGTGCCAGCAGCGTAGGGACTAGCGGATTGCAAGAGACCCAGTACTTC
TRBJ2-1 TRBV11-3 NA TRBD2 CASSLVVAGAYNEQFF TGTGCCAGCAGCTTAGTGGTAGCGGGGGCCTACAATGAGCAGTTCTTC
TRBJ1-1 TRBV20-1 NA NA CSARVDTEAFF TGCAGTGCTAGAGTGGACACTGAAGCTTTCTTT
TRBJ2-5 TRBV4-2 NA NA CASSQGLQETQYF TGTGCCAGCAGCCAAGGGCTGCAAGAGACCCAGTACTTC
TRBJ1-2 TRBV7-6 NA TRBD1 CASSSRTGGYTF TGTGCCAGCAGCTCCCGGACAGGGGGCTACACCTTC
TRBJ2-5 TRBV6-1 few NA CASSDTYQETQYF TGTGCCAGCAGTGACACATACCAAGAGACCCAGTACTTC
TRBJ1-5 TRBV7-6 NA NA CASSEMSGNQPQHF TGTGCCAGCAGTGAGATGTCAGGCAATCAGCCCCAGCATTTT
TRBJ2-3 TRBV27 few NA CASHKKGTDRTDTQYF TGTGCCAGCCACAAAAAGGGGACGGACCGCACAGATACGCAGTATTTT
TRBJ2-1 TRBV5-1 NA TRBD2 CATRGLAGDHSSYNEQFF TGCGCCACCAGGGGACTAGCGGGTGATCACAGCTCCTACAATGAGCAGTTCTTC
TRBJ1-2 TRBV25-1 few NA CASSEWDQSYGYTF TGTGCCAGCAGTGAATGGGATCAGAGTTATGGCTACACCTTC
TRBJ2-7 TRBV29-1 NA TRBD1 CSGRGQGGNEQYF TGCAGCGGCCGGGGACAGGGGGGAAACGAGCAGTACTTC
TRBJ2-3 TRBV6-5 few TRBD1 CASRDRGTDTQYF TGTGCCAGCAGGGACAGGGGAACAGATACGCAGTATTTT
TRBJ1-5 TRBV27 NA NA CASSLMSNQPQHF TGTGCCAGCAGTTTAATGAGCAATCAGCCCCAGCATTTT
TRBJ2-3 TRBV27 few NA CASFGDTQYF TGTGCCAGCTTTGGAGATACGCAGTATTTT
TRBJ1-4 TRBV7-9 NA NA CASSLRSGGALEKLFF TGTGCCAGCAGCTTACGGTCTGGGGGCGCACTTGAAAAACTGTTTTTT
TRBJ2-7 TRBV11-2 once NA CASRPRGQLLNF TGTGCCAGCCGCCCGAGGGGACAACTCCTTAATTTC
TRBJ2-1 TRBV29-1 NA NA CSVEEGAYNEQFF TGCAGCGTTGAAGAGGGGGCCTACAATGAGCAGTTCTTC
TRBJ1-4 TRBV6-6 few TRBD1 CASSYPVGTGEEKLFF TGTGCCAGCAGTTACCCGGTTGGGACAGGGGAGGAAAAACTGTTTTTT
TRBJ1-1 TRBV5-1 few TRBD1 CASSLGAGGMNTEAFF TGCGCCAGCAGCTTGGGAGCAGGGGGAATGAACACTGAAGCTTTCTTT
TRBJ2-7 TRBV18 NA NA CASSPLEGYEQYF TGTGCCAGCTCACCACTTGAGGGTTACGAGCAGTACTTC
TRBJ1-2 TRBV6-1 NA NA CASSEASGVGYTF TGTGCCAGCAGTGAAGCTTCGGGGGTTGGCTACACCTTC
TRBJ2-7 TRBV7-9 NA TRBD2 CASSWAGESSYEQYF TGTGCCAGCAGCTGGGCGGGGGAGTCCTCCTACGAGCAGTACTTC
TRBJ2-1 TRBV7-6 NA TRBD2 CASSLVASGGENEQFF TGTGCCAGCAGCTTAGTGGCGAGCGGGGGGGAAAATGAGCAGTTCTTC
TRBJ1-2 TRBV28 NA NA CASSFSDYGYTF TGTGCCAGCAGTTTTTCAGACTATGGCTACACCTTC
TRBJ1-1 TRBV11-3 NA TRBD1 CASSFRTGTFANTEAFF TGTGCCAGCAGCTTTAGGACAGGGACCTTCGCGAACACTGAAGCTTTCTTT
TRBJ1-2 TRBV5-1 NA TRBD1 CASSFPDSTGLQRGYTF TGCGCCAGCAGCTTCCCGGACTCGACAGGGCTCCAACGCGGCTACACCTTC
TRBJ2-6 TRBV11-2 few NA CASSLITGLSSGANVLTF TGTGCCAGCAGCTTAATTACAGGCCTTAGCTCTGGGGCCAACGTCCTGACTTTC
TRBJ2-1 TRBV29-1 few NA CSVERDGSYNEQFF TGCAGCGTTGAGCGGGACGGGTCCTACAATGAGCAGTTCTTC
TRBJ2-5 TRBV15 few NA CATSRDLLAQGGGQYF TGTGCCACCAGCAGAGATCTCTTGGCACAGGGTGGTGGCCAGTACTTC
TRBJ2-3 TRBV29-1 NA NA CSALRQYTDTQYF TGCAGCGCCCTTCGGCAGTACACAGATACGCAGTATTTT
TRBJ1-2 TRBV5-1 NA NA CASSLGRDRSVVGYTF TGCGCCAGCAGCCTAGGCCGGGACCGTTCTGTCGTCGGCTACACCTTC
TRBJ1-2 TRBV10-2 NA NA CASRAETIPYGYTF TGCGCCAGCAGGGCGGAGACGATCCCCTATGGCTACACCTTC
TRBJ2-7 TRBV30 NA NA CAWRDSGSYEQYF TGTGCCTGGAGAGACAGCGGCTCCTACGAGCAGTACTTC
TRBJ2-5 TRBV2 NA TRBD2 CASAKAGWYQETQYF TGTGCCAGCGCAAAAGCGGGGTGGTACCAAGAGACCCAGTACTTC